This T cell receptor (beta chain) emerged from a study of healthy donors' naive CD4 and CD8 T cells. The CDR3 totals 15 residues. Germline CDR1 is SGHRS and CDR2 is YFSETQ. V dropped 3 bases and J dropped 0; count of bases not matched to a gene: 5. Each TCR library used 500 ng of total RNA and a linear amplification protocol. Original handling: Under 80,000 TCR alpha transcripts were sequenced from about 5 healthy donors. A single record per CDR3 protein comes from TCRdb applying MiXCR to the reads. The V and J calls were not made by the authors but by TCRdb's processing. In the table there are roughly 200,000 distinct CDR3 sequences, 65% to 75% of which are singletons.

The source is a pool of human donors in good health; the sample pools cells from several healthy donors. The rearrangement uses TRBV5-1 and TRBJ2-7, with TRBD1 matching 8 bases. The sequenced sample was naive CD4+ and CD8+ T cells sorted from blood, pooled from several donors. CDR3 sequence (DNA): TGCGCCAGCAGCTGGGGGACAGGTGCCTCCTACGAGCAGTACTTC. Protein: CASSWGTGASYEQYF.